One and the same sample provided the 23 T cell receptor beta chains below, sequenced in a study of blood T cell repertoires in COVID-19 (dated by TCRdb to about 2020). Library prep was done by the immunoSEQ multiplex PCR assay. In its TCRdb copy, this immuneACCESS table keeps in-frame sequences only and misses some clones. Where compared with another copy, unresolved V genes explain less than half of these, and the others have no known cause. For this sample there are around 180,000 clones; almost 80% appear just once. The ten largest account for around a sixth of the sample. Sample: peripheral blood. The receptor source for this set is a man in his 60s with active or convalescent COVID-19.

J is TRBJ2-7 and V is TRBV21-1; TRBD2, the table's D call, lacks a check against the DNA. TRBV21-1 is listed as a pseudogene. The CDR3 length is 15 residues. This CDR3 reads CASSIGSNGSWEQYF. In DNA, the CDR3 is TGTGCCAGCAGCATAGGAAGTAACGGGAGTTGGGAGCAGTACTTC.

The rearrangement uses TRBV28 and TRBJ2-1; 12 nucleotides agree with TRBD2. The germline V gene has CDR1 MDHEN and CDR2 SYDVKM. This CDR3 has 17 amino acids. With V trimmed by 7 bases and J by 6 bases, 13 bases remained unmatched. CDR3: CASTYPQLAGGANEQFF. CDR3 nucleotides: TGTGCCAGCACGTATCCCCAACTAGCGGGAGGCGCCAATGAGCAGTTCTTC.

This clone was seen just once. The rearrangement joins TRBV5-1 to TRBJ2-2; a possible D gene is TRBD2 (6 bases). Germline assignment: CDR1 SGHRS and CDR2 YFSETQ. Trimming removed 2 bases from V and 5 bases from J, with 10 bases in between. The CDR3 loop spans 14 amino acids. The CDR3 nucleotides are TGCGCCAGCAGCTTTAAGGAGGGGACCGGGGAGCTGTTTTTT. Encoded protein: CASSFKEGTGELFF.

The chain is built from TRBV6-5 and TRBJ2-5, with TRBD1 matching 9 bases. CDR1 MNHEY and CDR2 SVGAGI come from the germline V gene. With V trimmed by 8 bases and J by 5 bases, 12 bases remained unmatched. There are 15 residues in the CDR3. CDR3 amino acids: CASRGTGTFLETQYF. DNA of the CDR3: TGTGCCAGCCGAGGGACAGGGACCTTCCTCGAGACCCAGTACTTC.

The CDR3 DNA sequence: TGTGCCAGCAGTTACCGCGGGAGACAATACGAGCAGTACTTC. It yields the protein CASSYRGRQYEQYF. The chain has TRBV6-5 and TRBJ2-7; the match to TRBD2 covers 7 bases. Germline trimming cut 2 bases from V and 4 bases from J; bases unmatched to any gene: 5. CDR1 is MNHEY, CDR2 SVGAGI, per germline. This CDR3 comprises 14 residues.

CDR3 in amino acids: CASSLTGTVEKLFF. The CDR3 DNA follows: TGTGCCAGCAGCTTAACTGGCACAGTTGAAAAACTGTTTTTT. The chain links TRBV7-2 to TRBJ1-4; D unclear. The CDR3 sequence is 14 residues long. Germline assignment: CDR1 SGHTA and CDR2 FQGNSA. V was cut by 2 bases and J by 7 bases, with 11 bases left in between.

The rearrangement joins TRBV27 to TRBJ1-1, with TRBD1 as a possible D gene (6 bases). The V end lost 3 bases, the J end lost 4 bases, and 18 bases lay between the germline ends. CDR3 length: 16 amino acids. Germline V gives CDR1 MNHEY, CDR2 SMNVEV (reference sequence). CDR3 sequence (DNA): TGTGCCAGCAGTTTTTCTCCAGGGACAATCAGCACTGAAGCTTTCTTT. This translates into CASSFSPGTISTEAFF.

This clone turned up a few times. The J gene is TRBJ2-7, the V gene TRBV6-6; tentative D call: TRBD2 (7 bases). The germline V gene has CDR1 MNHNY and CDR2 SVGAGI (reference sequence). Trimming pared 6 bases from V and 2 bases from J, leaving 14 bases between. CDR3 length equals 14 residues. CDR3 sequence: CASRLAEGAYEQYF. CDR3 nucleotides: TGTGCCAGCAGGCTAGCGGAGGGGGCCTACGAGCAGTACTTC.

This clone was seen once. V usage is TRBV7-9 and J usage is TRBJ2-7; TRBD1 matches at 7 bases. In germline, CDR1 is SEHNR, CDR2 FQNEAQ (reference sequence). The CDR3 consists of 16 residues. With 0 bases clipped from V and 3 bases from J, the junction kept 8 bases outside the gene matches. The CDR3 here is CASSLAGRGSRYEQYF. The CDR3 region has the DNA TGTGCCAGCAGCTTAGCGGGCAGGGGGTCGCGCTACGAGCAGTACTTC.

V usage is TRBV7-8 and J usage is TRBJ1-2, with 11 bases matching TRBD1. Germline V gives CDR1 SGHVS, CDR2 FQNEAQ. Trimming removed 0 bases from V and 7 bases from J; junction bases left unmatched: 13. This CDR3 spans 18 amino acids. The DNA for the CDR3 is TGTGCCAGCAGCTTAGCGTACCTGGACAGGGGGCTTGGTGTTGGCTACACCTTC. Translation gives CASSLAYLDRGLGVGYTF.

This sequence joins TRBV27 and TRBJ2-7; weak D call: TRBD2 (5 bases). The V and J ends lost 5 bases and 2 bases respectively, with 10 bases between them. The CDR3 is 13 amino acids. Germline V gives CDR1 MNHEY, CDR2 SMNVEV (reference sequence). The CDR3 is CASSDRLTYEQYF. The CDR3 DNA is TGTGCCAGCAGTGACCGACTAACCTACGAGCAGTACTTC.

The J gene is TRBJ2-7, the V gene TRBV11-2, with a tentative D call TRBD1 (6 bases). The germline gives CDR1 SGHAT, CDR2 FQNNGV. The CDR3 runs 13 residues. V shed 5 bases and J shed 4 bases, with 12 bases lying between them. CDR3 in DNA: TGTGCCAGCAGCATGGACAGAAGGTACGAGCAGTACTTC. It encodes CASSMDRRYEQYF.

A remark on this clone: Other DNA sequences from this sample encode an identical CDR3 as well. V is TRBV20-1 and J is TRBJ2-1, with D uncertain. Germline CDR1 DFQATT, CDR2 SNEGSKA (reference sequence). Trimming removed 5 bases from V and 4 bases from J, with 6 bases in between. The CDR3 runs to 11 residues. CDR3: CSASSYNEQFF. For the CDR3, the DNA is TGCAGTGCTTCTTCTTACAATGAGCAGTTCTTC.

J is TRBJ1-1 and V is TRBV9, with D perhaps matching TRBD1 (5 bases). Germline-derived CDR1 and CDR2 are SGDLS and YYNGEE. Trimming took 4 bases from V and 4 from J, leaving 17 bases between them. CDR3 length: 15 amino acids. The CDR3 spells CASSPRGTLGTEAFF. In DNA, the CDR3 is TGTGCCAGCAGCCCCCGGGGGACCCTGGGCACTGAAGCTTTCTTT.

The genes are TRBV28 and TRBJ1-1, with 7 nucleotides matching TRBD1. The germline gives CDR1 MDHEN, CDR2 SYDVKM. V dropped 2 bases and J dropped 4; count of bases not matched to a gene: 7. This CDR3 has 15 amino acids. In nucleotides, the CDR3 is TGTGCCAGCAGTTTACCCAGGGGGGAGAGCACTGAAGCTTTCTTT. Amino acids: CASSLPRGESTEAFF.

The chain uses TRBV11-3 and TRBJ2-2; TRBD2 is a possible D gene (6 bases). Between the trimmed V and J ends, which lost 5 bases and 4 bases, there was a span of 11 bases. Looked up from germline, CDR1 is SGHNT and CDR2 is YENEEA. The CDR3 covers 14 residues. CDR3 amino acids: CASSPRGATGELFF. Written as DNA, the CDR3 is TGTGCCAGCAGCCCCCGCGGGGCCACCGGGGAGCTGTTTTTT.

This chain joins TRBV3-1 (or the pseudogene TRBV3-2) and TRBJ1-1, with TRBD1 as a possible D gene (5 bases). The CDR3 covers 12 residues. Trimming took off 4 bases at V and 7 bases at J, with 10 bases between the two ends. CDR1 LGHDT and CDR2 YNNKEL come from the germline V gene (reference sequence). CDR3 nucleotides: TGTGCCAGCAGCCGGGGGAGGAATGAAGCTTTCTTT. Translation gives CASSRGRNEAFF.

Written as DNA, the CDR3 is TGCGCCAGCAGCCCTGACAGGTCACCCCTCCACTTT. It specifies CASSPDRSPLHF. The chain couples TRBV5-1 to TRBJ1-6; D might be TRBD1 (6 bases). V was clipped by 4 bases and J by 10 bases, with 9 bases between them. Germline V gene lookup returns CDR1 SGHRS and CDR2 YFSETQ. The CDR3 length is 12 residues. Full variable domain (outside the CDR3, taken from reference TRBV5-1 and TRBJ1-6): KAGVTQTPRYLIKTRGQQVTLSCSPISGHRSVSWYQQTPGQGLQFLFEYFSETQRNKGNFPGRFSGRQFSNSRSEMNVSTLELGDSALYLCASSPDRSPLHFGNGTRLTVT.

V is TRBV18 and J is TRBJ2-7, with D possibly TRBD1 on 5 matching bases. This CDR3 has 14 residues. Trimming stripped 1 base from V and 5 bases from J, with 12 bases between. Germline loops: CDR1 KGHSH, CDR2 LQKENI. The CDR3 nucleotides read TGTGCCAGCTCACCACGGCAGGGTCGCAACGAGCAGTACTTC. It yields the protein CASSPRQGRNEQYF.

The chain links TRBV5-1 to TRBJ2-7; tentative D call: TRBD2 (6 bases). The germline V and J ends were trimmed by 0 bases and 0 bases, with 10 bases remaining between them. CDR1 SGHRS and CDR2 YFSETQ come from the germline V gene. The CDR3 runs 15 residues. The CDR3 loop is CASSLGAGYSYEQYF. CDR3 nucleotide sequence: TGCGCCAGCAGCTTGGGAGCGGGTTACTCCTACGAGCAGTACTTC.

The chain uses TRBV5-1 and TRBJ2-7, with D possibly matching TRBD2 (5 bases). Germline-derived CDR1 and CDR2 are SGHRS and YFSETQ. The ends were cut back, 4 bases at V and 3 bases at J, with 20 bases in the middle. CDR3 length: 16 residues. CDR3 DNA sequence: TGCGCCAGCAGCGAGAACGCGGGTCTACCAGACTACGAGCAGTACTTC. Translated, it gives CASSENAGLPDYEQYF.

The chain carries TRBV29-1 and TRBJ2-2; possibly TRBD2 for D (5 bases). V lost 6 bases, J lost 2 bases, and 13 bases lay in between. The CDR3 has 14 residues. Germline V gene data show CDR1 as SQVTM and CDR2 as ANQGSEA. In DNA, the CDR3 is TGCAGCGTGGACTCACCTGATAACACCGGGGAGCTGTTTTTT. Translation: CSVDSPDNTGELFF.

The chain employs TRBV28 and TRBJ2-3; 13 bases fit TRBD2. The junction had 8 bases not matched to a gene; V was cut back by 5 bases and J by 3 bases. CDR3 length: 17 residues. The germline V gene has CDR1 MDHEN and CDR2 SYDVKM. The CDR3 DNA reads as TGTGCCAGCAGTCCGGGCACTAGCGGGAGGGTGACAGATACGCAGTATTTT. The encoded protein is CASSPGTSGRVTDTQYF.